One and the same sample provided the 16 T cell receptor beta chains below, sequenced in a study of shared clonotypes between healthy human individuals. Clones were sequenced by immunoSEQ multiplex PCR, and TCRdb holds only the in-frame ones, with some missing. The sample records roughly 700,000 clones, approximately 74% being singletons. Sequencing input: memory CD4+ T cells sorted from blood. The sample's subset: CD45RA-negative fraction. The origin of the receptors is a woman between 25 and 40 years old in good health.

To note about this clone: Other nucleotide sequences from this sample produce the same CDR3. The chain has TRBV20-1 and TRBJ2-5; D perhaps matches TRBD2 (5 bases). This CDR3 comprises 11 residues. Germline V gene sequence: CDR1 DFQATT, CDR2 SNEGSKA (reference sequence). Trimming took off 2 bases at V and 5 bases at J, with 6 bases between the two ends. The DNA for the CDR3 is TGCAGTGCTAGAAGGGAGGAGACCCAGTACTTC. Amino acid sequence: CSARREETQYF.

The V gene is TRBV2, the J gene TRBJ2-2, with D uncertain. Germline-derived CDR1 and CDR2 are SNHLY and FYNNEI. This CDR3 has 15 residues. Between the trimmed V and J ends, which lost 2 bases and 3 bases, there was a span of 10 bases. The CDR3 spells CASSESGVHTGELFF. The CDR3, as DNA: TGTGCCAGCAGTGAATCTGGGGTGCACACCGGGGAGCTGTTTTTT.

The V and J genes are TRBV28 and TRBJ2-7, with TRBD1 identical over 10 bases. CDR3 length: 19 amino acids. Germline loops: CDR1 MDHEN, CDR2 SYDVKM. Trimming cost V 7 bases and J 4 bases; bases outside gene matches: 22. The CDR3 nucleotides are TGTGCCAGCACCCTCCCGGGACAGGGGTCGGCGGGCGGAATATACGAGCAGTACTTC. It specifies CASTLPGQGSAGGIYEQYF.

The V gene is TRBV6-1, the J gene TRBJ1-1, with D perhaps matching TRBD1 (6 bases). This CDR3 is 14 amino acids long. Germline V lookup: CDR1 MNHNS, CDR2 SASEGT. V gave up 8 bases and J gave up 1 base, with 14 bases separating them. In DNA form, the CDR3 reads TGTGCCAGCCGGGAAGGACAGAAGAACACTGAAGCTTTCTTT. Encoded protein: CASREGQKNTEAFF.

The genes are TRBV28 and TRBJ2-5; TRBD2 matches at 10 bases. Trimming took 5 bases from V and 4 from J; bases not matched to a gene: 4. Germline V gene data show CDR1 as MDHEN and CDR2 as SYDVKM. The CDR3 contains 14 residues. In DNA, the CDR3 is TGTGCCAGCAGTAGCGGGAGGGCCCCAGAGACCCAGTACTTC. It codes for CASSSGRAPETQYF.

The J gene is TRBJ2-5, the V gene TRBV11-2; D perhaps matches TRBD1 (5 bases). V was trimmed by 1 base and J by 6 bases, leaving 15 bases between them. The CDR3 covers 15 residues. Looked up from germline, CDR1 is SGHAT and CDR2 is FQNNGV. CDR3 in amino acids: CASSLVGQGRKTQYF. As DNA, the CDR3 is TGTGCCAGCAGCTTAGTAGGGCAGGGAAGGAAGACCCAGTACTTC.

The chain combines TRBV28 with TRBJ2-1; a weak D match, TRBD1 (6 bases). The V end was cut by 5 bases, the J end by 3 bases, with 8 bases between. In germline, CDR1 is MDHEN, CDR2 SYDVKM. CDR3 length: 13 amino acids. CDR3 coding DNA: TGTGCCAGCAGTCCGGACAGCTACAATGAGCAGTTCTTC. This translates into CASSPDSYNEQFF.

This clone was counted only a few times. The chain employs TRBV5-1 and TRBJ2-4, with D perhaps matching TRBD1 or TRBD2 (5 bases each). This CDR3 region has 15 residues. CDR1 is SGHRS and CDR2 is YFSETQ in the germline V gene. Trimming shortened V by 1 base and J by 5 bases, and 13 bases separated the two germline ends. CDR3 amino acids: CASSLSLGTQNIQYF. The CDR3 nucleotides are TGCGCCAGCAGCTTGTCGCTAGGGACGCAAAACATTCAGTACTTC.

The genes are TRBV5-6 and TRBJ2-7; D is uncertain. The germline gives CDR1 SGHDT, CDR2 YYEEEE. The CDR3 is 13 amino acids. Between the trimmed V and J ends, which lost 4 bases and 0 bases, there was a span of 8 bases. The CDR3 loop is CASSRRNSYEQYF. In nucleotides, the CDR3 is TGTGCCAGCAGCCGCAGAAACTCCTACGAGCAGTACTTC.

The chain recombines TRBV19 with TRBJ2-6; D might be TRBD1 (6 bases). Between the trimmed V and J ends, which lost 7 bases and 2 bases, there was a span of 12 bases. The CDR3 runs to 15 residues. The germline V gene has CDR1 LNHDA and CDR2 SQIVND (reference sequence). The CDR3 DNA reads as TGTGCCAGTATAAACAGGGAAGCTGGGGCCAACGTCCTGACTTTC. Its protein is CASINREAGANVLTF.

This clone has just one count. The chain uses TRBV27 and TRBJ2-6; the D is unclear. CDR3 size: 14 residues. The V gene lost 6 bases and the J gene lost 1 base, with 7 bases spanning the gap. Germline CDR1 and CDR2: MNHEY and SMNVEV (reference sequence). The CDR3 nucleotides are TGTGCCAGCAGGACCCAATCTGGGGCCAACGTCCTGACTTTC. This gives the protein CASRTQSGANVLTF. The variable domain in full, completed from reference TRBV27 and TRBJ2-6, reads EAQVTQNPRYLITVTGKKLTVTCSQNMNHEYMSWYRQDPGLGLRQIYYSMNVEVTDKGDVPEGYKVSRKEKRNFPLILESPSPNQTSLYFCASRTQSGANVLTFGAGSRLTVL.

This clone was seen a few times. This chain uses TRBV19 with TRBJ2-7, with TRBD1 identical over 11 bases. The germline CDR1 and CDR2 sequences are LNHDA and SQIVND (reference sequence). J lost 5 bases, V lost 7 bases, and 4 bases had no gene match. This CDR3 region has 13 residues. The chain's CDR3 is CASKRTGGDEQYF. The CDR3 nucleotides are TGTGCCAGTAAGAGGACAGGGGGCGACGAGCAGTACTTC.

The chain joins TRBV18 to TRBJ2-3, with TRBD1 matching over 7 bases. Per the germline V gene, CDR1 is KGHSH and CDR2 is LQKENI. Losses at the gene ends were 2 bases for V and 4 bases for J; bases not matched to a gene: 3. This CDR3 is 14 amino acids long. The DNA of the CDR3 is TGTGCCAGCTCACCAACAGGGGTCGCAGATACGCAGTATTTT. As protein: CASSPTGVADTQYF. Full variable domain (rest looked up from reference TRBV18 and TRBJ2-3): NAGVMQNPRHLVRRRGQEARLRCSPMKGHSHVYWYRQLPEEGLKFMVYLQKENIIDESGMPKERFSAEFPKEGPSILRIQQVVRGDSAAYFCASSPTGVADTQYFGPGTRLTVL.

The chain combines TRBV6-1 with TRBJ2-1; unclear D gene. The CDR3 contains 13 residues. Germline V gene lookup returns CDR1 MNHNS and CDR2 SASEGT. V was cut by 6 bases and J by 7 bases, with 13 bases left in between. The CDR3 DNA reads TGTGCCAGCAGACCCTCAGCAGGTAATGAGCAGTTCTTC. This encodes CASRPSAGNEQFF.

CDR3 bases: TGTGCCAGCTCAGCCACAGGGGGCTTTGGTGTCAATGAGCAGTTCTTC. This codes for CASSATGGFGVNEQFF. V and J are TRBV18 and TRBJ2-1, with TRBD1 matching 9 bases. V lost 5 bases and J lost 6; bases outside the gene matches: 11. This CDR3 is 16 amino acids long. CDR1 is KGHSH and CDR2 is LQKENI in the germline V gene.

The V call is TRBV6-6, the J call TRBJ1-5, with D unresolved. This CDR3 is 14 amino acids long. Trimming took off 2 bases at V and 8 bases at J, with 13 bases between the two ends. Germline CDR1 reads MNHNY; CDR2 reads SVGAGI (reference sequence). CDR3 protein: CASSYATDVKPQHF. Here the CDR3 DNA reads TGTGCCAGCAGTTACGCGACGGACGTTAAGCCCCAGCATTTT.